This entry describes one TCR beta chain. Antigen: not known. The record originates from a study of radiotherapy plus CTLA-4 blockade in lung cancer. Study details: Patients showed objective responses in about a sixth of cases, and disease control was achieved by approximately 30%.

Germline V gene lookup returns CDR1 MGHDK and CDR2 SYGVNS. The CDR3 sequence is 15 residues long. Trimming stripped 3 bases from V and 2 bases from J, with 13 bases between. TCRdb keeps only in-frame clones here, not all; method: immunoSEQ multiplex PCR. The table shows about 54,000 clones, with 65% to 85% occurring only once. Study-wide results and limits: Expansion of tumor-derived TCR clones was observed in blood after radiotherapy plus ipilimumab. The best prediction of response reportedly came from early blood T cell clone dynamics, with interferon-beta.

The chain has TRBV25-1 and TRBJ1-2; D possibly corresponds to TRBD1 (6 bases). This clonotype was obtained from a human donor with non-small cell lung cancer who had a partial response to radiotherapy plus ipilimumab. The sequenced sample was peripheral blood, obtained from a patient treated with radiotherapy plus ipilimumab. Here the CDR3 reads CASSDWGGANYGYTF. The CDR3 nucleotides read TGTGCCAGCAGTGATTGGGGGGGCGCAAACTATGGCTACACCTTC.